What follows are 31 T cell receptor beta chains derived from one specimen sequenced in a study of OX40 agonist ivuxolimab in advanced cancers. TCRdb's copy holds only in-frame clones and misses some; the assay was immunoSEQ multiplex PCR. The sample lists some 19,000 clones, approximately 80% occurring once. Sequencing used CD4+ or CD8+ T cells sorted from blood, obtained in a trial of the OX40 agonist ivuxolimab. The receptors come from an adult with an advanced solid tumor such as melanoma, head and neck, liver or kidney cancer.

This clone was seen more than once but under ten times. The chain combines TRBV6-6 with TRBJ2-2, with D tentatively TRBD1 or TRBD2 (5 bases each). V shed 0 bases and J shed 8 bases, with 10 bases lying between them. This CDR3 is built from 14 residues. Germline CDR1 MNHNY, CDR2 SVGAGI (reference sequence). The CDR3 DNA is TGTGCCAGCAGTTACTCGATGGGGGTGGGGGAGCTGTTTTTT. Translation gives CASSYSMGVGELFF.

V gene TRBV4-2 combines with J gene TRBJ1-1; 7 nucleotides agree with TRBD1. This CDR3 is 14 amino acids long. Germline V gene data show CDR1 as LGHNA and CDR2 as YNFKEQ. The V segment lost 1 base and the J segment 4 bases; nucleotides outside the gene matches: 3. CDR3 DNA sequence: TGTGCCAGCAGCCAAGCCACAGGGGTCACTGAAGCTTTCTTT. This sequence encodes CASSQATGVTEAFF.

V usage is TRBV14 and J usage is TRBJ2-7; 8 bases match TRBD1. CDR3 size: 16 residues. V lost 4 bases, J lost 2 bases, and 10 bases stayed unmatched. Per germline, CDR1 SGHDN and CDR2 FVKESK. The CDR3 protein is CASSRTGGILTYEQYF. The CDR3 DNA follows: TGTGCCAGCAGCCGAACAGGGGGTATACTAACCTACGAGCAGTACTTC.

The chain uses TRBV2 and TRBJ1-1; tentative D call: TRBD1 (5 bases). The CDR3 spans 15 residues. V was shortened by 1 base and J by 4 bases, with 13 bases between the two germline ends. Germline CDR1 SNHLY, CDR2 FYNNEI. Written as DNA, the CDR3 is TGTGCCAGCAGTGAAGTATGGGACGGCCTCACTGAAGCTTTCTTT. Its translation is CASSEVWDGLTEAFF.

The V and J genes are TRBV28 and TRBJ2-2; the D gene is possibly TRBD2 (5 bases). Germline assignment: CDR1 MDHEN and CDR2 SYDVKM. This CDR3 spans 14 amino acids. Trimming stripped 1 base from V and 6 bases from J, with 9 bases between. The CDR3 protein is CASSLYGVPGELFF. The CDR3 DNA reads TGTGCCAGCAGTTTATACGGGGTGCCCGGGGAGCTGTTTTTT.

Here the CDR3 reads CASSQTVYNEQFF. CDR3 bases: TGTGCCAGCAGTCAGACTGTCTACAATGAGCAGTTCTTC. The V gene is TRBV6-5, the J gene TRBJ2-1; D is uncertain. Germline CDR1 MNHEY, CDR2 SVGAGI. CDR3 length: 13 residues. Trimming left V 5 bases short and J 3 bases short, with 8 bases between.

CDR3 region: CAISAGQMNTEAFF. For the CDR3, the DNA is TGTGCCATCAGTGCCGGACAGATGAACACTGAAGCTTTCTTT. V usage is TRBV10-3 and J usage is TRBJ1-1; tentatively, D is TRBD1 (6 bases). The germline V gene encodes CDR1 ENHRY and CDR2 SYGVKD. The CDR3 extends over 14 amino acids. With 4 bases removed from V and 0 bases from J, the gap between germline ends came to 9 bases.

This rearrangement joins TRBV10-3 to TRBJ1-1, with D possibly being TRBD1 (5 bases). The CDR3 sequence is 11 residues long. The germline CDR1 and CDR2 sequences are ENHRY and SYGVKD. The V end lost 10 bases, the J end lost 5 bases, and 11 bases lay between the germline ends. The CDR3 reads CATEGTTEAFF. The CDR3 DNA sequence: TGTGCCACTGAAGGGACGACTGAAGCTTTCTTT.

The genes are TRBV11-3 and TRBJ2-2, with D hard to call. This CDR3 region has 13 residues. Germline assignment: CDR1 SGHNT and CDR2 YENEEA. Between the trimmed V and J ends, which lost 4 bases and 6 bases, there was a span of 9 bases. CDR3 amino acids: CASSSTRAGELFF. The CDR3 region has the DNA TGTGCCAGCAGCTCGACACGGGCCGGGGAGCTGTTTTTT.

The chain uses TRBV5-1 and TRBJ2-1; D not certain. V lost 1 base to trimming and J lost 2 bases, with 10 bases between them. CDR1 and CDR2 (germline): SGHRS, YFSETQ. The CDR3 is made up of 15 amino acids. CDR3 protein: CASSLTYTAYNEQFF. The DNA for the CDR3 is TGCGCCAGCAGCTTGACTTACACTGCCTACAATGAGCAGTTCTTC.

Points on this clone: The junction shows a germline mismatch at one end, possibly a read error. The rearrangement joins TRBV5-4 to TRBJ2-1; weak D call: TRBD1 (6 bases). The CDR3 sequence is 11 residues long. Germline V CDR1 and CDR2: SGHNT, YYREEE (reference sequence). For the CDR3, the DNA is TGTGCCGGCAGCAGACAGGCTGAGCAGTTCTTC. Amino acids: CAGSRQAEQFF.

V is TRBV21-1 and J is TRBJ2-7; TRBD1, as called in the table, went unchecked against the DNA. TRBV21-1 is shown as a pseudogene. The CDR3 spans 12 residues. CDR3 region: CASSPTGYEQYF. In DNA, the CDR3 is TGTGCCAGCAGCCCGACAGGGTACGAGCAGTACTTC.

This clone turned up a few times. A much larger clone is a single base away; this may be a read error. The chain couples TRBV2 to TRBJ2-7; D ambiguous. The V gene lost 6 bases and the J gene lost 3 bases, with 3 bases spanning the gap. There are 10 residues in the CDR3. Germline V gives CDR1 SNHLY, CDR2 FYNNEI. Here the CDR3 DNA reads TGTGCCAGCAGGGGCTACGAGCAGTACTTC. It yields the protein CASRGYEQYF.

The chain employs TRBV19 and TRBJ1-2; unclear D gene. The CDR3 length is 15 residues. CDR1 is LNHDA and CDR2 is SQIVND in the germline V gene (reference sequence). V lost 7 bases and J lost 1, with 16 bases in between. The chain's CDR3 is CASIEAGLHNYGYTF. In nucleotides, the CDR3 is TGTGCCAGTATTGAGGCCGGGCTACATAACTATGGCTACACCTTC.

Only a few counts were recorded for this clone. This chain joins TRBV27 and TRBJ2-4; TRBD1 might be the D (5 bases). Per germline, CDR1 MNHEY and CDR2 SMNVEV (reference sequence). CDR3 length equals 15 residues. V lost 5 bases, J lost 1 base, and 12 bases lay in between. The CDR3 nucleotides read TGTGCCAGCAGTCCAGCTTCAGGGGCCAAAAACATTCAGTACTTC. Protein: CASSPASGAKNIQYF.

This clone is classed as medium-sized. The chain recombines TRBV15 with TRBJ2-5; 11 bases align to TRBD2. The CDR3 consists of 15 residues. The germline V gene has CDR1 LNHNV and CDR2 YYDKDF (reference sequence). The V segment lost 1 base and the J segment 5 bases; nucleotides outside the gene matches: 3. CDR3 sequence (DNA): TGTGCCACCAGCAGAGCTACTAGCGGGAGTGAGACCCAGTACTTC. Translating it yields CATSRATSGSETQYF.

The genes are TRBV7-8 and TRBJ2-3; a possible D gene is TRBD2 (7 bases). CDR1 SGHVS and CDR2 FQNEAQ come from the germline V gene. The CDR3 consists of 16 residues. V was pared by 5 bases and J by 3 bases, with 18 bases between. The CDR3 bases are TGTGCCAGCAGCAAGTGGATAGGGGGGGAAACAGATACGCAGTATTTT. Translated: CASSKWIGGETDTQYF.

The rearrangement joins TRBV7-9 to TRBJ2-7, with a weak D call TRBD1 (6 bases). CDR1 is SEHNR, CDR2 FQNEAQ, per germline (reference sequence). Trimming removed 8 bases at V and 2 bases at J, with 16 bases between. CDR3 length: 14 residues. The CDR3 sequence: CASRDTQGPYEQYF. For the CDR3, the DNA is TGTGCCAGCCGAGATACACAGGGACCCTACGAGCAGTACTTC. Looking up the rest from reference TRBV7-9 and TRBJ2-7 gives the full variable domain: DTGVSQNPRHKITKRGQNVTFRCDPISEHNRLYWYRQTLGQGPEFLTYFQNEAQLEKSRLLSDRFSAERPKGSFSTLEIQRTEQGDSAMYLCASRDTQGPYEQYFGPGTRLTVT.

The chain has TRBV29-1 and TRBJ2-7, with D maybe TRBD2 (6 bases). Germline values: CDR1 SQVTM, CDR2 ANQGSEA. This CDR3 contains 13 residues. V dropped 4 bases and J dropped 1 base, with 11 bases sitting between them. The CDR3: CSVAGGLSYEQYF. CDR3 nucleotides: TGCAGCGTTGCTGGGGGGTTATCCTACGAGCAGTACTTC.

This chain connects TRBV11-2 to TRBJ1-6; D ambiguous. The CDR3 length is 17 residues. Germline values: CDR1 SGHAT, CDR2 FQNNGV. The V gene lost 2 bases and the J gene lost 9 bases, with 20 bases spanning the gap. This chain's CDR3 is CASSLTGGSSSGSPLHF. CDR3 nucleotide sequence: TGTGCCAGCAGCTTAACGGGTGGGTCCTCAAGTGGTTCACCCCTCCACTTT.

This sequence joins TRBV5-5 and TRBJ2-7, with D unresolved. V was clipped by 1 base and J by 1 base, with 6 bases between them. Germline CDR1 and CDR2: SGHKS and YYEKEE (reference sequence). The CDR3 length is 13 residues. The chain's CDR3 is CASSLRQSYEQYF. In DNA form, the CDR3 reads TGTGCCAGCAGCTTGCGGCAGTCCTACGAGCAGTACTTC. Supplemented by reference TRBV5-5 and TRBJ2-7, the full variable domain reads DAGVTQSPTHLIKTRGQQVTLRCSPISGHKSVSWYQQVLGQGPQFIFQYYEKEERGRGNFPDRFSARQFPNYSSELNVNALLLGDSALYLCASSLRQSYEQYFGPGTRLTVT.

In this sample, this clone turned up a few times. The genes are TRBV5-5 and TRBJ2-2, with a tentative D call TRBD1 (5 bases). The germline gives CDR1 SGHKS, CDR2 YYEKEE (reference sequence). This CDR3 region has 18 residues. Trimming removed 0 bases from V and 3 bases from J, with 18 bases in between. CDR3 in amino acids: CASSLERGLIEDTGELFF. CDR3 in DNA: TGTGCCAGCAGCTTGGAAAGGGGTTTAATAGAGGACACCGGGGAGCTGTTTTTT.

The chain carries TRBV2 and TRBJ1-1; D gene uncertain. Germline CDR1 and CDR2: SNHLY and FYNNEI. The CDR3 is made up of 14 amino acids. V was shortened by 7 bases and J by 3 bases, with 15 bases between the two germline ends. The CDR3 sequence is CASKVGLSDTEAFF. In DNA form, the CDR3 reads TGTGCCAGCAAGGTTGGCTTATCCGACACTGAAGCTTTCTTT.

The genes are TRBV7-8 and TRBJ1-2, with D possibly matching TRBD1 (5 bases). Germline assignment: CDR1 SGHVS and CDR2 FQNEAQ. The length of the CDR3 is 12 residues. V lost 9 bases and J lost 1, with 9 bases in between. CDR3 sequence (DNA): TGTGCCAGTAGGGGCCTTAACTATGGCTACACCTTC. The encoded protein is CASRGLNYGYTF.

The sample holds one count of this clone. The chain uses TRBV7-9 and TRBJ1-1; the D is unclear. Per the germline V gene, CDR1 is SEHNR and CDR2 is FQNEAQ (reference sequence). The CDR3 is 12 residues long. Trimming left V 3 bases short and J 5 bases short, with 7 bases between. The CDR3 loop reads CASSFLGTEAFF. The CDR3 DNA sequence: TGTGCCAGCAGCTTCCTGGGGACTGAAGCTTTCTTT.

The V call is TRBV9, the J call TRBJ1-1; D is perhaps TRBD1 (5 bases). V was pared by 0 bases and J by 3 bases, with 6 bases between. This CDR3 comprises 13 residues. Germline CDR1 reads SGDLS; CDR2 reads YYNGEE. The CDR3 here is CASSVGGDTEAFF. The CDR3 nucleotides read TGTGCCAGCAGCGTAGGAGGGGACACTGAAGCTTTCTTT.

In its sample, this clone was seen once. V and J are TRBV28 and TRBJ2-7; tentative D call: TRBD2 (6 bases). CDR3 size: 15 residues. Germline loops: CDR1 MDHEN, CDR2 SYDVKM. V was clipped by 6 bases and J by 0 bases, with 15 bases between them. The CDR3 DNA is TGTGCCAGCAGCCCAGAGGACGGGAGCTCCTACGAGCAGTACTTC. It is translated as CASSPEDGSSYEQYF.

This chain connects TRBV4-2 to TRBJ2-3, with TRBD1 identical over 9 bases. This CDR3 spans 16 amino acids. CDR1 is LGHNA and CDR2 is YNFKEQ in the germline V gene. Trimming took 0 bases from V and 4 from J; bases not matched to a gene: 5. The CDR3 sequence is CASSQEGGQGADTQYF. The CDR3 DNA is TGTGCCAGCAGCCAAGAGGGGGGACAGGGCGCAGATACGCAGTATTTT.

This sequence joins TRBV7-9 and TRBJ1-4, with D unclear. Trimming shortened V by 6 bases and J by 3 bases, and 14 bases separated the two germline ends. CDR3 length equals 15 residues. Germline V CDR1 and CDR2: SEHNR, FQNEAQ (reference sequence). CDR3: CASSSTRNSNEKLFF. The CDR3 bases are TGTGCCAGCAGTTCAACCCGGAACTCTAATGAAAAACTGTTTTTT.

The chain links TRBV27 to TRBJ2-2; 9 nucleotides align to TRBD2. Germline loops: CDR1 MNHEY, CDR2 SMNVEV (reference sequence). V gave up 7 bases and J gave up 6 bases; unmatched junction bases: 12. The CDR3 runs to 16 residues. CDR3 region: CASTAGGPKRSGELFF. In DNA form, the CDR3 reads TGTGCCAGCACGGCGGGAGGGCCTAAAAGGTCCGGGGAGCTGTTTTTT.

This clone showed up just once. The J gene is TRBJ2-7, the V gene TRBV7-3; tentatively, D is TRBD2 (5 bases). The CDR3 totals 13 residues. The germline gives CDR1 SGHTA, CDR2 FQGTGA. The germline V and J ends were trimmed by 5 bases and 1 base, with 9 bases remaining between them. The CDR3 coding sequence is TGTGCCAGCAGCCTCGGGGTTTCCTACGAGCAGTACTTC. This translates into CASSLGVSYEQYF. The variable domain in full, completed from reference TRBV7-3 and TRBJ2-7, reads GAGVSQTPSNKVTEKGKYVELRCDPISGHTALYWYRQSLGQGPEFLIYFQGTGAADDSGLPNDRFFAVRPEGSVSTLKIQRTERGDSAVYLCASSLGVSYEQYFGPGTRLTVT.